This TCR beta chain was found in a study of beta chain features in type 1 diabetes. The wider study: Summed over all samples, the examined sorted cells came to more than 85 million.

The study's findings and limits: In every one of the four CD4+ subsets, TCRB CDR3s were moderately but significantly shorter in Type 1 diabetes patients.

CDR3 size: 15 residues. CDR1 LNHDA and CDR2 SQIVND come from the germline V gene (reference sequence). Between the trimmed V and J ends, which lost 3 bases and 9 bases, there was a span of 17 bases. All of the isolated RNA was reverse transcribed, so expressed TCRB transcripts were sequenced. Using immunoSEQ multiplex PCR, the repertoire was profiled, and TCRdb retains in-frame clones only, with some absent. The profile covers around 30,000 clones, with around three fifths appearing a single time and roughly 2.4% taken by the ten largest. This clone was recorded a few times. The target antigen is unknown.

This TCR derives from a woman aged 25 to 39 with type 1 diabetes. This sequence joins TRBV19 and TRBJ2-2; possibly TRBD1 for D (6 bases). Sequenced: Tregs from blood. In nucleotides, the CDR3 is TGTGCCAGTAGTATTATCACAGGATGGGACAGGGAGCTGTTTTTT. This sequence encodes CASSIITGWDRELFF.